Reported below is one TCR beta chain. Trimming at V came to 4 bases and at J to 6 bases, leaving 8 bases not matched to a gene. This CDR3 is 15 amino acids long. CDR1 SEHNR and CDR2 FQNEAQ come from the germline V gene (reference sequence). This specimen comes from a study of T cell responses to AZD1222 COVID-19 vaccine. Study-wide context: Second-dose intervals near 4 or 12 weeks were combined.

Profiled with immunoSEQ multiplex PCR; TCRdb holds only in-frame clones, not every one. The sample lists roughly 120,000 clones, roughly 90% occurring once. The clonotype was recovered from an adult in good health. The chain uses TRBV7-9 and TRBJ2-2; 7 positions agree with TRBD2. The source was peripheral blood, collected on day 0 of AZD1222 vaccination. CDR3 bases: TGTGCCAGCAGCTACGGACTAGATGCGGCCGGGGAGCTGTTTTTT. It specifies CASSYGLDAAGELFF. Variable domain in full (rest from reference TRBV7-9 and TRBJ2-2): DTGVSQNPRHKITKRGQNVTFRCDPISEHNRLYWYRQTLGQGPEFLTYFQNEAQLEKSRLLSDRFSAERPKGSFSTLEIQRTEQGDSAMYLCASSYGLDAAGELFFGEGSRLTVL.